Shown below are 15 T cell receptor beta chains from a single sample sequenced in a study of blood T cell repertoires in COVID-19. This table comes from immunoSEQ multiplex PCR, and its TCRdb copy is limited to in-frame clones, with some not included. The repertoire holds roughly 39,000 clones, 90% to 95% seen once, with roughly 5.7% in the top ten. The sequenced sample was peripheral blood. The receptor set was obtained from a human donor in a cohort sampled during active COVID-19.

The chain uses TRBV3-1 (or the pseudogene TRBV3-2) and TRBJ2-7; 7 bases line up with TRBD1. The CDR3 loop spans 13 amino acids. CDR1 is LGHDT and CDR2 is YNNKEL in the germline V gene (reference sequence). J was trimmed by 6 bases and V by 0 bases; bases with no gene match: 2. Written as DNA, the CDR3 is TGTGCCAGCAGCCAAGATGACAGGGTCGAGCAGTACTTC. This encodes CASSQDDRVEQYF.

V is TRBV4-2 and J is TRBJ1-2; TRBD1 matches at 8 bases. This CDR3 has 14 amino acids. Per the germline V gene, CDR1 is LGHNA and CDR2 is YNFKEQ. The V gene end was trimmed by 4 bases and the J gene end by 5 bases; junction bases not matched to a gene: 6. CDR3 sequence: CASSPTDREYGYTF. The CDR3 DNA reads TGTGCCAGCAGCCCCACGGACAGGGAGTATGGCTACACCTTC.

V usage is TRBV11-2 and J usage is TRBJ2-7; TRBD2 matches at 7 bases. CDR3 length equals 16 residues. CDR1 and CDR2 from the germline V gene are SGHAT and FQNNGV. With V trimmed by 5 bases and J by 6 bases, 16 bases remained unmatched. The CDR3 here is CASSPWSEGRDGEQYF. CDR3 sequence (DNA): TGTGCCAGCAGCCCATGGTCGGAGGGGAGGGACGGCGAGCAGTACTTC.

This clone was found a few times. The chain is built from TRBV5-1 and TRBJ2-2; TRBD2 matches 7 bases. The germline CDR1 and CDR2 sequences are SGHRS and YFSETQ. V was pared by 2 bases and J by 2 bases, with 3 bases of the junction left unmatched. The CDR3 loop spans 15 amino acids. Here the CDR3 reads CASSFRDYNTGELFF. The DNA of the CDR3 is TGCGCCAGCAGCTTCCGGGACTACAACACCGGGGAGCTGTTTTTT.

This clone is a singleton in its sample. The chain couples TRBV30 to TRBJ2-3; 7 bases match TRBD2. Unmatched junction bases numbered 6, after V lost 4 bases and J lost 2 bases. The CDR3 loop spans 14 amino acids. Germline V gene data show CDR1 as GTSNPN and CDR2 as SVGIG (reference sequence). The CDR3 is CAWTERGVTDTQYF. DNA for the CDR3: TGTGCCTGGACTGAGCGGGGAGTCACAGATACGCAGTATTTT.

This chain links TRBV11-2 with TRBJ1-2; TRBD1 agrees at 8 bases. The CDR3 covers 14 residues. In germline, CDR1 is SGHAT, CDR2 FQNNGV. The V and J ends lost 3 bases and 3 bases, in that order; junction bases with no gene match: 3. For the CDR3, the DNA is TGTGCCAGCAGCTTCACGACAGGGGACTATGGCTACACCTTC. This gives the protein CASSFTTGDYGYTF.

A few counts support this clone. The J gene is TRBJ1-3, the V gene TRBV7-3; tentatively, D is TRBD1 (5 bases). V lost 5 bases and J lost 0, with 11 bases in between. The CDR3 runs 15 residues. CDR1 SGHTA and CDR2 FQGTGA come from the germline V gene. The CDR3 spells CASSETVHSGNTIYF. As DNA, the CDR3 is TGTGCCAGCAGCGAGACAGTCCACTCTGGAAACACCATATATTTT.

This clone turned up a few times. This chain connects TRBV20-1 to TRBJ2-7, with TRBD1 as a possible D gene (5 bases). The CDR3 extends over 12 amino acids. Per germline, CDR1 DFQATT and CDR2 SNEGSKA (reference sequence). The ends were cut back, 3 bases at V and 3 bases at J, with 9 bases in the middle. The chain's CDR3 is CSASKGRYEQYF. DNA of the CDR3: TGCAGTGCTAGTAAGGGGCGCTACGAGCAGTACTTC.

This clone showed up just once. The chain carries TRBV5-6 and TRBJ1-4, with D possibly being TRBD1 (5 bases). Germline CDR1 SGHDT, CDR2 YYEEEE. The CDR3 contains 13 residues. V dropped 2 bases and J dropped 7 bases, with 9 bases sitting between them. CDR3 region: CASSFQGGEKLFF. The CDR3 DNA is TGTGCCAGCAGCTTTCAGGGAGGTGAAAAACTGTTTTTT. The complete variable domain, with remaining parts taken from reference TRBV5-6 and TRBJ1-4, reads DAGVTQSPTHLIKTRGQQVTLRCSPKSGHDTVSWYQQALGQGPQFIFQYYEEEERQRGNFPDRFSGHQFPNYSSELNVNALLLGDSALYLCASSFQGGEKLFFGSGTQLSVL.

The chain employs TRBV6-5 and TRBJ1-2; 8 nucleotides agree with TRBD1. The V gene end was trimmed by 6 bases and the J gene end by 1 base; junction bases not matched to a gene: 4. The germline V gene has CDR1 MNHEY and CDR2 SVGAGI. This CDR3 contains 14 residues. CDR3 residues: CASRTGVYNYGYTF. The DNA of the CDR3 is TGTGCCAGCAGGACAGGGGTGTATAACTATGGCTACACCTTC.

J is TRBJ2-5 and V is TRBV7-2; D possibly corresponds to TRBD2 (7 bases). This CDR3 contains 15 residues. Germline CDR1 reads SGHTA; CDR2 reads FQGNSA. The V end was cut by 3 bases, the J end by 5 bases, with 16 bases between. The CDR3 DNA is TGTGCCAGCAGCTTCCAAGGGGGGGCGGGGGAGACCCAGTACTTC. It encodes CASSFQGGAGETQYF.

J is TRBJ1-4 and V is TRBV19; 8 bases are shared with TRBD1. Germline values: CDR1 LNHDA, CDR2 SQIVND (reference sequence). V lost 3 bases to trimming and J lost 0 bases; unmatched junction nucleotides: 12. CDR3 length: 19 residues. The CDR3 loop reads CASSMALWQGAATNEKLFF. As DNA, the CDR3 is TGTGCCAGTAGTATGGCTTTGTGGCAGGGGGCTGCAACTAATGAAAAACTGTTTTTT.

The CDR3 loop is CASSFGQGRAGYEQYF. For the CDR3, the DNA is TGTGCCAGCAGCTTCGGACAGGGGCGCGCCGGGTACGAGCAGTACTTC. The J gene is TRBJ2-7, the V gene TRBV14; TRBD1 matches at 9 bases. Looked up from germline, CDR1 is SGHDN and CDR2 is FVKESK. The junction had 12 bases not matched to a gene; V was cut back by 5 bases and J by 4 bases. The CDR3 runs 16 residues.

The gene calls are TRBV4-1 and TRBJ2-4, with D maybe TRBD2 (5 bases). The V gene lost 7 bases and the J gene lost 8 bases, with 15 bases spanning the gap. Germline V gives CDR1 MGHRA, CDR2 YSYEKL. CDR3 size: 13 residues. Here the CDR3 DNA reads TGCGCCAGCACCCCGCCGGGGTCGGACATTCAGTACTTC. Translating gives CASTPPGSDIQYF.

This clone came up a few times. This sequence joins TRBV28 and TRBJ2-6; D is perhaps TRBD2 (6 bases). The germline V gene encodes CDR1 MDHEN and CDR2 SYDVKM. This CDR3 has 16 residues. Trimming removed 2 bases from V and 2 bases from J, with 10 bases in between. Here the CDR3 DNA reads TGTGCCAGCAGTTTACAGGGAGGCCCTGGGGCCAACGTCCTGACTTTC. Translation: CASSLQGGPGANVLTF.